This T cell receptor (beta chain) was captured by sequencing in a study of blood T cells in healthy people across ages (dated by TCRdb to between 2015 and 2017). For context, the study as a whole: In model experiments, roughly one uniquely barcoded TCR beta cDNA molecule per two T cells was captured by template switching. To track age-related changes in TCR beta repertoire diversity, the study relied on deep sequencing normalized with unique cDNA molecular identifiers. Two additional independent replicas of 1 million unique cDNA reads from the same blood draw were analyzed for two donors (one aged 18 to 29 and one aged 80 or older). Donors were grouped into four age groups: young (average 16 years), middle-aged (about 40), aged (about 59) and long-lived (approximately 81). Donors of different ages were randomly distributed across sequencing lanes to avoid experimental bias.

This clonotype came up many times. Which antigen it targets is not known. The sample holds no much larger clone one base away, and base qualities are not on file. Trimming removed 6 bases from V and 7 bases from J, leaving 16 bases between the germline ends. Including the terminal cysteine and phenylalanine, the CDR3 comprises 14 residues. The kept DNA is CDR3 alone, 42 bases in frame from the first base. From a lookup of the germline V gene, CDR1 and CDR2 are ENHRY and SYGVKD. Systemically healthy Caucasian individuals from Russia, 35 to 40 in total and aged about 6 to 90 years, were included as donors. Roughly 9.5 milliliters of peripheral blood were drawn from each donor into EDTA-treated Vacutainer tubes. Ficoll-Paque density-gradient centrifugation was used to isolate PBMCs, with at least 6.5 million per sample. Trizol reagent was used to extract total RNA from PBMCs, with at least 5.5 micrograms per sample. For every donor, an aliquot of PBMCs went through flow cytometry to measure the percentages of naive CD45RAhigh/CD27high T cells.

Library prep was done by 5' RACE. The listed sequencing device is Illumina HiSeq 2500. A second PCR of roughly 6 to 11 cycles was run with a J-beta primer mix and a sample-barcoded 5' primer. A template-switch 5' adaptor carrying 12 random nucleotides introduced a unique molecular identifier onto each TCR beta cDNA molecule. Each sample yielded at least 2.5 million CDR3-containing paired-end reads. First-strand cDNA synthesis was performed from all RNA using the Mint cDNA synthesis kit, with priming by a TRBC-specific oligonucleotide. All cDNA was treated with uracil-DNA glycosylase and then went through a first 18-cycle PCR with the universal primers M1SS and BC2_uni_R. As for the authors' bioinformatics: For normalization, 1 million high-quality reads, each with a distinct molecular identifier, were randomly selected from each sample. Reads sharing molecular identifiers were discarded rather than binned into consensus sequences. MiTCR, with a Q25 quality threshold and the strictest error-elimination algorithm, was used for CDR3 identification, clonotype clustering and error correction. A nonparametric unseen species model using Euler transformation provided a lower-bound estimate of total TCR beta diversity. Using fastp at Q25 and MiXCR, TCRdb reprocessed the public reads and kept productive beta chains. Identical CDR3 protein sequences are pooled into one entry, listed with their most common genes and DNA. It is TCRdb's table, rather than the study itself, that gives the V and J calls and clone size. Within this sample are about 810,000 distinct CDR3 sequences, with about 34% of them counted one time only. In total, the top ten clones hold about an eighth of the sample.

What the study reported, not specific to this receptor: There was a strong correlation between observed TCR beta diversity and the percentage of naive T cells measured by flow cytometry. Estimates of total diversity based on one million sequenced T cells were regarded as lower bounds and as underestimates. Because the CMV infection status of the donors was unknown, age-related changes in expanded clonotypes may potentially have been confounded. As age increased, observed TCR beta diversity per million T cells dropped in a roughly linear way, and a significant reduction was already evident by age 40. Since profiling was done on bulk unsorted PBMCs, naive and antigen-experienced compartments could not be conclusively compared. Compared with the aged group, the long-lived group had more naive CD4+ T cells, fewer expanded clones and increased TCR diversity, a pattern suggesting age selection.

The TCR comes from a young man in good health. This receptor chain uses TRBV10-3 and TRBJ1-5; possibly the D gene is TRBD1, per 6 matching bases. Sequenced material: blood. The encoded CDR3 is CAISPVGRGQPQHF. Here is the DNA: TGTGCCATCAGCCCTGTGGGGAGGGGGCAGCCCCAGCATTTT.